This T cell receptor (beta chain) was sequenced in a study of blood T cells in healthy people across ages. A J-beta primer mix and a sample-barcoded 5' primer were used in a second PCR of about 7 to 12 cycles. TCRdb re-analysed the 5' RACE reads in MiXCR, keeping a single row per CDR3 protein. The data show some 290,000 distinct CDR3 sequences, 25% to 30% seen once. The receptor comes from a woman in her seventies in good health. The sequenced material came from blood.

The CDR3 reads CASSSRLAQETQYF. The CDR3 DNA is TGTGCCAGCAGCTCAAGACTGGCTCAAGAGACCCAGTACTTC. V is TRBV7-9 and J is TRBJ2-5; no clear D. V lost 4 bases, J lost 2 bases, and 11 bases lay in between. Germline V lookup: CDR1 SEHNR, CDR2 FQNEAQ (reference sequence). CDR3 length: 14 amino acids.